One sample yielded the 16 T cell receptor beta chains listed below, sequenced in a study of T cells in Graves' hyperthyroidism and ophthalmopathy. It was RNA transcripts that yielded the amplified TCR beta CDR3 regions. HTBI primers were used for first-round RT-PCR of the TCR CDR3. MiXCR, run by TCRdb on the multiplex PCR reads, gives a single entry per CDR3 protein. The sample shows hundreds of thousands of distinct CDR3 sequences, just under 20% of them seen only once. The sequenced sample consisted of blood. Every receptor here comes from a man aged 35 to 55 with Graves' ophthalmopathy.

The CDR3 region is CASSRPTSGSINEQFF. CDR3 bases: TGCGCCAGCAGCCGCCCGACTAGCGGGAGTATTAATGAGCAGTTCTTC. This chain uses TRBV5-1 with TRBJ2-1, with 12 bases fitting TRBD2. Germline loops: CDR1 SGHRS, CDR2 YFSETQ. The CDR3 consists of 16 residues. The trim removed 4 bases at V and 7 bases at J, leaving 9 bases unmatched.

The sample holds many counts of this clonotype. The V and J genes are TRBV28 and TRBJ2-3, with unresolved D. There are 14 residues in the CDR3. Germline assignment: CDR1 MDHEN and CDR2 SYDVKM. V shed 2 bases and J shed 5 bases, with 11 bases lying between them. CDR3 sequence reads: CASSLGSRQDTQYF. The CDR3 DNA reads as TGTGCCAGCAGTTTAGGGTCTAGGCAAGATACGCAGTATTTT.

The chain couples TRBV2 to TRBJ2-7, with no clear D. CDR1 and CDR2 from the germline V gene are SNHLY and FYNNEI. Trimming cost V 6 bases and J 3 bases, with 18 bases left between them. This CDR3 is 15 amino acids long. The CDR3 region is CASSVFDRLGYEQYF. The CDR3 bases are TGTGCCAGCAGCGTTTTCGATAGGCTGGGCTACGAGCAGTACTTC.

This clonotype was seen repeatedly, ten times or more. The chain combines TRBV20-1 with TRBJ1-5, with 8 bases that match TRBD1. V gave up 0 bases and J gave up 4 bases; unmatched junction bases: 2. The germline gives CDR1 DFQATT, CDR2 SNEGSKA (reference sequence). The CDR3 sequence is 14 residues long. The CDR3 DNA is TGCAGTGCTAGAGATACAGGGGGTAATCAGCCCCAGCATTTT. As protein: CSARDTGGNQPQHF.

The chain uses TRBV7-9 and TRBJ1-1; D not certain. There are 13 residues in the CDR3. The V gene's germline CDR1 is SEHNR and CDR2 FQNEAQ (reference sequence). V was shortened by 2 bases and J by 5 bases, with 9 bases between the two germline ends. The CDR3: CASSLSGITEAFF. In DNA, the CDR3 is TGTGCCAGCAGCTTATCCGGGATTACTGAAGCTTTCTTT.

The table lists this clonotype with many counts. J is TRBJ1-1 and V is TRBV5-1, with D hard to call. This CDR3 contains 18 residues. CDR1 is SGHRS and CDR2 is YFSETQ in the germline V gene. V shed 1 base and J shed 3 bases, with 22 bases lying between them. CDR3 nucleotide sequence: TGCGCCAGCAGCTTGTTTTCGTCCCCGCGGGGAACGTACACTGAAGCTTTCTTT. This codes for CASSLFSSPRGTYTEAFF. The full variable domain, in which reference TRBV5-1 and TRBJ1-1 provide the parts outside the CDR3, is KAGVTQTPRYLIKTRGQQVTLSCSPISGHRSVSWYQQTPGQGLQFLFEYFSETQRNKGNFPGRFSGRQFSNSRSEMNVSTLELGDSALYLCASSLFSSPRGTYTEAFFGQGTRLTVV.

The gene calls are TRBV30 and TRBJ2-3, with D unresolved. The germline V gene has CDR1 GTSNPN and CDR2 SVGIG (reference sequence). V was clipped by 4 bases and J by 3 bases, with 11 bases between them. This CDR3 is 13 amino acids long. The CDR3 DNA reads as TGTGCCTGGATCCTCGGTAGAACAGATACGCAGTATTTT. Its translation: CAWILGRTDTQYF. The full variable domain, in which reference TRBV30 and TRBJ2-3 provide the parts outside the CDR3, is SQTIHQWPATLVQPVGSPLSLECTVEGTSNPNLYWYRQAAGRGLQLLFYSVGIGQISSEVPQNLSASRPQDRQFILSSKKLLLSDSGFYLCAWILGRTDTQYFGPGTRLTVL.

The V and J genes are TRBV5-6 and TRBJ2-5; a weak D match, TRBD1 (5 bases). CDR1 is SGHDT, CDR2 YYEEEE, per germline. CDR3 length: 15 residues. Trimming took 0 bases from V and 5 from J, leaving 14 bases between them. CDR3 in DNA: TGTGCCAGCAGCTTGGCTGGGGCAACGCAGGAGACCCAGTACTTC. It specifies CASSLAGATQETQYF.

The rearrangement links TRBV6-1 to TRBJ1-5, with D maybe TRBD1 (6 bases). CDR3 length: 13 residues. Per germline, CDR1 MNHNS and CDR2 SASEGT. V lost 10 bases, J lost 6 bases, and 16 bases lay in between. CDR3 sequence reads: CATAQGSGQPQHF. CDR3 nucleotide sequence: TGTGCCACCGCACAGGGATCGGGTCAGCCCCAGCATTTT.

At least ten counts were recorded for this clonotype. The rearrangement links TRBV6-1 to TRBJ1-2; 11 nucleotides align to TRBD1. The germline V gene has CDR1 MNHNS and CDR2 SASEGT. V lost 6 bases, J lost 3 bases, and 3 bases stayed unmatched. The CDR3 loop spans 14 amino acids. The CDR3 nucleotides are TGTGCCAGCAGCTGGACAGGGGGCGACTATGGCTACACCTTC. This sequence encodes CASSWTGGDYGYTF.

For this clonotype: A clone one base away is much larger, so this may be a read error. This chain connects TRBV2 to TRBJ2-3; D is undetermined. Trimming removed 1 base from V and 10 bases from J, with 6 bases in between. There are 11 residues in the CDR3. Germline V gene lookup returns CDR1 SNHLY and CDR2 FYNNEI. The CDR3, as DNA: TGTGCCAGCAGTGAAGGTGGGGCGCAGTATTTT. Amino acid sequence: CASSEGGAQYF.

The chain couples TRBV12-3 or TRBV12-4 to TRBJ1-3; a possible D gene is TRBD1 (5 bases). This CDR3 contains 15 residues. V was clipped by 7 bases and J by 1 base, with 14 bases between them. The CDR3 protein is CASTIGRGSGNTIYF. In nucleotides, the CDR3 is TGTGCCAGCACCATAGGACGGGGGTCTGGAAACACCATATATTTT.

This clonotype was detected many times. The chain joins TRBV6-6 to TRBJ2-1; 16 positions agree with TRBD2. Germline lookup yields CDR1 MNHNY and CDR2 SVGAGI (reference sequence). The CDR3 length is 16 residues. V trimming: 0 bases; J trimming: 8 bases; junction bases outside the gene matches: 1. CDR3 in amino acids: CASSYSGLAGGDEQFF. Here the CDR3 DNA reads TGTGCCAGCAGTTACTCGGGACTAGCGGGAGGGGATGAGCAGTTCTTC.

The chain couples TRBV4-2 to TRBJ2-1; 10 bases are a match to TRBD1. V trimming: 0 bases; J trimming: 5 bases; junction bases outside the gene matches: 7. CDR3 length: 17 residues. Germline CDR1 LGHNA, CDR2 YNFKEQ. CDR3 nucleotides: TGTGCCAGCAGCCAAGATGAGGGACAGGGGTTCCACAATGAGCAGTTCTTC. It translates to CASSQDEGQGFHNEQFF.

The CDR3 region has the DNA TGTGCCAGCAGTTTTCGCAGGGGTACCGGGGAGCTGTTTTTT. Its protein is CASSFRRGTGELFF. The chain couples TRBV6-2 or TRBV6-3 to TRBJ2-2; D perhaps matches TRBD1 (6 bases). V lost 4 bases and J lost 5, with 11 bases in between. Per germline, CDR1 MNHEY and CDR2 SVGEGT. The CDR3 has 14 amino acids.

A note on this clonotype: A much larger clone sits a single nucleotide away, making a read error possible. The CDR3 end shows no conserved phenylalanine or tryptophan, and so a read error is likely. The DNA for the CDR3 is TGTGCCAGCGGTTACAGGGGCTCCTACGAGCAGTACTTA. It yields the protein CASGYRGSYEQYL. V gene TRBV12-3 or TRBV12-4 combines with J gene TRBJ2-7; 7 bases agree with TRBD1. CDR3 length: 13 amino acids. Trimming at V came to 8 bases and at J to 0 bases, leaving 4 bases not matched to a gene.